These 8 T cell receptor beta chains share one sample of origin, sequenced in a study of T cells in Graves' hyperthyroidism and ophthalmopathy. RNA transcripts served as the template for amplifying TCR beta CDR3 regions. First-round RT-PCR of the TCR CDR3 relied on the HTBI primer set. One entry per CDR3 protein, called by TCRdb with MiXCR from the multiplex PCR reads. The profile shows approximately 400,000 distinct CDR3 sequences, about 14% of them singletons. Input material: blood. The receptors originated from a man younger than 45 with Graves' hyperthyroidism that later progressed to Graves' ophthalmopathy.

This clonotype was counted only a few times. J is TRBJ2-5 and V is TRBV12-3 or TRBV12-4; 9 bases fit TRBD2. J gave up 5 bases and V 6 bases, and 4 bases lay outside the gene matches. The CDR3 is 13 amino acids. For the CDR3, the DNA is TGTGCCAGCAGCCTAGCGGGGTTGGAGACCCAGTACTTC. This encodes CASSLAGLETQYF.

This clonotype was observed at least ten times. V gene TRBV6-1 combines with J gene TRBJ1-2; D is perhaps TRBD1 (5 bases). CDR3 length: 14 residues. The V gene's germline CDR1 is MNHNS and CDR2 SASEGT. The ends were cut back, 8 bases at V and 4 bases at J, with 17 bases in the middle. CDR3 loop: CASATPGRVYGYTF. The DNA of the CDR3 is TGTGCCAGCGCAACGCCGGGACGCGTCTATGGCTACACCTTC.

This chain uses TRBV15 with TRBJ1-3; 8 nucleotides align to TRBD1. V was clipped by 5 bases and J by 0 bases; unmatched bases: 3. The CDR3 length is 15 residues. Per germline, CDR1 LNHNV and CDR2 YYDKDF (reference sequence). The CDR3 DNA follows: TGTGCCACCAGCTTGACAGGGGCCTCTGGAAACACCATATATTTT. Amino acids: CATSLTGASGNTIYF.

This clonotype was detected many times. The V call is TRBV24-1, the J call TRBJ1-5; tentatively, D is TRBD1 (5 bases). Germline values: CDR1 KGHDR, CDR2 SFDVKD. V was clipped by 3 bases and J by 6 bases, with 11 bases between them. This CDR3 has 14 amino acids. CDR3 in DNA: TGTGCCACCAGTGATAATCGGGGGGTTCAGCCCCAGCATTTT. As protein: CATSDNRGVQPQHF.

This chain links TRBV19 with TRBJ2-7; tentatively, D is TRBD2 (7 bases). The CDR3 contains 15 residues. The germline V and J ends were trimmed by 5 bases and 0 bases, with 14 bases remaining between them. Germline lookup yields CDR1 LNHDA and CDR2 SQIVND (reference sequence). The CDR3 DNA sequence: TGTGCCAGTAGTGAGGGAGGGACATTCTCCTACGAGCAGTACTTC. Encoded protein: CASSEGGTFSYEQYF.

Many counts were recorded for this clonotype. The gene calls are TRBV5-6 and TRBJ2-1; 13 nucleotides agree with TRBD2. The length of the CDR3 is 14 residues. Germline lookup yields CDR1 SGHDT and CDR2 YYEEEE. Unmatched junction bases numbered 0, after V lost 0 bases and J lost 9 bases. Here the CDR3 DNA reads TGTGCCAGCAGCTTGGGACTAGCGGGGGGTGAGCAGTTCTTC. Translating gives CASSLGLAGGEQFF.

This clonotype has at least ten counts. The chain couples TRBV20-1 to TRBJ2-7; D gene ambiguous. Germline loops: CDR1 DFQATT, CDR2 SNEGSKA (reference sequence). Trimming stripped 6 bases from V and 9 bases from J, with 18 bases between. The CDR3 runs to 12 residues. CDR3 amino acids: CSAPAEPPGQYF. CDR3 in DNA: TGCAGTGCCCCCGCCGAGCCTCCGGGGCAGTACTTC.

This clonotype was detected ten times or more. The chain links TRBV28 to TRBJ1-2; D is uncertain. This CDR3 has 13 amino acids. Germline CDR1 is MDHEN and CDR2 is SYDVKM. V was shortened by 5 bases and J by 2 bases, with 9 bases between the two germline ends. The CDR3 DNA reads as TGTGCCAGCAGTGCTCCTGCGAACTATGGCTACACCTTC. Translating gives CASSAPANYGYTF.